This TCR beta chain came from a study of cytomegalovirus exposure and HLA in healthy donors. The study, taken as a whole, reports: Testing in vitro showed three CMV-associated chains specific for CMV antigens.

A remark on this clone: As yet, its antigen is unknown.

In germline, CDR1 is MNHEY, CDR2 SMNVEV (reference sequence). Between the trimmed V and J ends, which lost 1 base and 6 bases, there was a span of 16 bases. This CDR3 contains 15 residues. The primer mix had 60 Vbeta and 13 Jbeta primers. Clones were read by immunoSEQ multiplex PCR, and TCRdb kept only the in-frame ones, dropping some. This sample has some 120,000 clones, with about three quarters found just once. The chain carries TRBV27 and TRBJ2-7; D may be TRBD1 (6 bases). This TCR was sampled from a man aged 40-55 years in good health and CMV-seropositive. Source material: PBMCs. CDR3 protein: CASSLWGLGVGEQYF. CDR3 nucleotides: TGTGCCAGCAGTTTATGGGGGCTAGGAGTGGGCGAGCAGTACTTC.